This TCR beta chain is drawn from a study of T cells after yellow fever vaccination. TCR cDNA, made by 5'RACE template switching, carried an added universal primer site and UMIs. MiXCR, applied by TCRdb to the 5' RACE reads, yields one record per CDR3 protein. This sample has about 69,000 distinct CDR3 sequences, with about 6% found just once. The sample holds many counts of this clonotype. The antigen is undetermined. CDR1 and CDR2 (germline): SSHAT, FNYEAQ (reference sequence). V lost 5 bases to trimming and J lost 4 bases; unmatched junction nucleotides: 2. The CDR3 is made up of 13 amino acids. Whole-study findings and limits: A large majority of primary-vaccination clones showed up again after the booster (around 96% CD4, roughly 88% CD8).

The V gene is TRBV7-7, the J gene TRBJ1-1, with 9 bases aligning to TRBD1. This material consisted of CD4+ T cells sorted from PBMCs, taken about 2 weeks after the first yellow fever vaccination. The sequence came from a man between 18 and 29 years old who received the YFV17D yellow fever vaccine. The CDR3 sequence: CASSQDRGTEAFF. The CDR3 DNA follows: TGTGCCAGCAGCCAGGACAGGGGCACTGAAGCTTTCTTT.